The present T cell receptor beta chain was sequenced within a study of T cell responses to AZD1222 COVID-19 vaccine. Points from the study as a whole: Of the AZD1222 recipients, only five or six were seropositive at baseline.

This table comes from immunoSEQ multiplex PCR, and its TCRdb copy is limited to in-frame clones, with some not included. The table has under 130,000 clones, about 90% seen once. The CDR3 totals 14 residues. CDR1 is SGHAT, CDR2 FQDESV, per germline (reference sequence). Deletions cut 4 bases from V and 1 base from J, with 11 bases between. Notes on this clone: Its antigen is not identified.

This TCR derives from an adult in good health. The chain links TRBV11-1 to TRBJ2-7; D is perhaps TRBD2 (5 bases). The source material was peripheral blood, sampled on day 0 of AZD1222 vaccination. CDR3 loop: CASSSPRRSYEQYF. The DNA for the CDR3 is TGTGCCAGCAGCTCCCCCCGGAGGTCCTACGAGCAGTACTTC.